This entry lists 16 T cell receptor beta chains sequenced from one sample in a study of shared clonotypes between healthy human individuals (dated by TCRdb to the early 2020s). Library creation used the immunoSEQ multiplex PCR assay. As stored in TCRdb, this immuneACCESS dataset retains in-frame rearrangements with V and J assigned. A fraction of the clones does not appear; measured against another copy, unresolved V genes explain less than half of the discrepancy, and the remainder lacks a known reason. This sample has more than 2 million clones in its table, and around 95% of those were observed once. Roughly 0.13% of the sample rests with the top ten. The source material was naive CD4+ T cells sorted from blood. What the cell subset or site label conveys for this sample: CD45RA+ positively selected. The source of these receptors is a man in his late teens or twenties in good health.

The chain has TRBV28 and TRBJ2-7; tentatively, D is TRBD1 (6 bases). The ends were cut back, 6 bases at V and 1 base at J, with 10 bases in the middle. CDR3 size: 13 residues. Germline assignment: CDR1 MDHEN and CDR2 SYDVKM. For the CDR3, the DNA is TGTGCCAGCAGGTCCCAGGGGTCCTACGAGCAGTACTTC. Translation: CASRSQGSYEQYF. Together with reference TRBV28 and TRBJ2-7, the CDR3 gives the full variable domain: DVKVTQSSRYLVKRTGEKVFLECVQDMDHENMFWYRQDPGLGLRLIYFSYDVKMKEKGDIPEGYSVSREKKERFSLILESASTNQTSMYLCASRSQGSYEQYFGPGTRLTVT.

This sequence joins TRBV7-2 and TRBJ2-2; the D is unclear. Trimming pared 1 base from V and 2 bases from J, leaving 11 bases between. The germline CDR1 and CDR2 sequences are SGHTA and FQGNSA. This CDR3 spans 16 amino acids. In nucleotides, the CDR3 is TGTGCCAGCAGCTTAGAAGGGCGGATTAACACCGGGGAGCTGTTTTTT. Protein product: CASSLEGRINTGELFF.

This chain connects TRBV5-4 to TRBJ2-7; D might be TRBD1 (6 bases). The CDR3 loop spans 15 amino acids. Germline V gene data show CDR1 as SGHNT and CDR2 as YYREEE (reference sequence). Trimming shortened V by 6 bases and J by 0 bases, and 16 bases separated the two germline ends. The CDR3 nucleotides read TGTGCCAGCACCACACAGGGCCTTAGCTCCTACGAGCAGTACTTC. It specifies CASTTQGLSSYEQYF. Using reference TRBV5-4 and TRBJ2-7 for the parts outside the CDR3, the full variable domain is ETGVTQSPTHLIKTRGQQVTLRCSSQSGHNTVSWYQQALGQGPQFIFQYYREEENGRGNFPPRFSGLQFPNYSSELNVNALELDDSALYLCASTTQGLSSYEQYFGPGTRLTVT.

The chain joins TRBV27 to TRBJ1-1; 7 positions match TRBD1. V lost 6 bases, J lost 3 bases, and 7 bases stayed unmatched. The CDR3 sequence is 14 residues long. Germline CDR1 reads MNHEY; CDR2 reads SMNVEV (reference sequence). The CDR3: CASSRRQGDTEAFF. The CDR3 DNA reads TGTGCCAGCAGCCGGCGACAGGGTGACACTGAAGCTTTCTTT.

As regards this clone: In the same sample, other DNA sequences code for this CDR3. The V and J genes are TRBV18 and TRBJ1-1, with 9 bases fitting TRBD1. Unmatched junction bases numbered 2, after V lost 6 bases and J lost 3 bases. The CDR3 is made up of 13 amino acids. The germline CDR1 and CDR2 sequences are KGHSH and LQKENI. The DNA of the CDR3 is TGTGCCAGCTCGAGGGACAGGGACACTGAAGCTTTCTTT. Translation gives CASSRDRDTEAFF.

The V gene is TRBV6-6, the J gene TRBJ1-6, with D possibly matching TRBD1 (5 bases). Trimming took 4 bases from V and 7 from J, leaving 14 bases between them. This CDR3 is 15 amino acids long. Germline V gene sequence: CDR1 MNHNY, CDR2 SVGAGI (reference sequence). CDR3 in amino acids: CASSWGPPENSPLHF. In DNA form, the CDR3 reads TGTGCCAGCAGTTGGGGACCCCCCGAGAATTCACCCCTCCACTTT.

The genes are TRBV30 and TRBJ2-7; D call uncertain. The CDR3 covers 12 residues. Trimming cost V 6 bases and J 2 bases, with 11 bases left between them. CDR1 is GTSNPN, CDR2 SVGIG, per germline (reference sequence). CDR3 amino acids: CACRSAAYEQYF. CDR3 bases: TGTGCCTGCAGGTCGGCGGCCTACGAGCAGTACTTC. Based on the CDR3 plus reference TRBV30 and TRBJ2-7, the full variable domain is SQTIHQWPATLVQPVGSPLSLECTVEGTSNPNLYWYRQAAGRGLQLLFYSVGIGQISSEVPQNLSASRPQDRQFILSSKKLLLSDSGFYLCACRSAAYEQYFGPGTRLTVT.

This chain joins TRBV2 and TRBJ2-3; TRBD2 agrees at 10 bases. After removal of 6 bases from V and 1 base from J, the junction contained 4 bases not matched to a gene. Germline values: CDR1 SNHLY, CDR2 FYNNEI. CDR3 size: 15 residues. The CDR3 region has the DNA TGTGCCAGCAGATTAGCGGGAGGCGGCACAGATACGCAGTATTTT. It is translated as CASRLAGGGTDTQYF. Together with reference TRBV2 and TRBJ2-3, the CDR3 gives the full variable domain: EPEVTQTPSHQVTQMGQEVILRCVPISNHLYFYWYRQILGQKVEFLVSFYNNEISEKSEIFDDQFSVERPDGSNFTLKIRSTKLEDSAMYFCASRLAGGGTDTQYFGPGTRLTVL.

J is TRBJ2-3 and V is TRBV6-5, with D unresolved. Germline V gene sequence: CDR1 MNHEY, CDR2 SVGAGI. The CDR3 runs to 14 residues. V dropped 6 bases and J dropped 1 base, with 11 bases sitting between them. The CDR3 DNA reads TGTGCCAGCAGCCGTTCTTTGGGCACAGATACGCAGTATTTT. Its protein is CASSRSLGTDTQYF.

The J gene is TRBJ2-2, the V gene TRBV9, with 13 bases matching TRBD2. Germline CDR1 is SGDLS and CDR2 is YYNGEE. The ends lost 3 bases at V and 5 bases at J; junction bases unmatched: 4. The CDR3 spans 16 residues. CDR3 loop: CASSEGLAGLTGELFF. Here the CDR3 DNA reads TGTGCCAGCAGCGAGGGACTAGCGGGATTAACCGGGGAGCTGTTTTTT.

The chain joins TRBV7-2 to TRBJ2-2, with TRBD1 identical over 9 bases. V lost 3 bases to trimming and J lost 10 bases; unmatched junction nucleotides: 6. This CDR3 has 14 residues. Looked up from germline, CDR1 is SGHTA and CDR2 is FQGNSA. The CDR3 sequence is CASSLRTGAEELFF. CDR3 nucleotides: TGTGCCAGCAGCTTGCGGACAGGGGCGGAGGAGCTGTTTTTT.

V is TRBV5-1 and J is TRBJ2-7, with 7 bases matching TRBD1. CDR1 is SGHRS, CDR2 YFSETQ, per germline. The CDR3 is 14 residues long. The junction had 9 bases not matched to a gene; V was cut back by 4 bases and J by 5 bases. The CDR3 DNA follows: TGCGCCAGCAGCGAAACAACAGGGGTTGACGAGCAGTACTTC. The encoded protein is CASSETTGVDEQYF.

CDR3 DNA: TGTGCCAGCAGCAAAGCAAGAGCCGGGAATACCAGTTATCAGCCCCAGCATTTT. Its protein product is CASSKARAGNTSYQPQHF. V usage is TRBV21-1 and J usage is TRBJ1-5. TRBV21-1 is noted as a pseudogene. This CDR3 comprises 18 residues.

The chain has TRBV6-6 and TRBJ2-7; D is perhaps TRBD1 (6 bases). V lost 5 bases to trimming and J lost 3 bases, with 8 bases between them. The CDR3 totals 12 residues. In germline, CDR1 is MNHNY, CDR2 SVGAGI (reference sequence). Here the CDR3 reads CASSMTGYEQYF. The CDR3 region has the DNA TGTGCCAGCAGTATGACAGGCTACGAGCAGTACTTC.

CDR3 protein: CAISGGRQKAGYTF. In DNA form, the CDR3 reads TGTGCCATCAGTGGGGGACGACAGAAAGCTGGCTACACCTTC. The chain links TRBV10-3 to TRBJ1-2, with D possibly TRBD1 on 5 matching bases. V was trimmed by 4 bases and J by 7 bases, leaving 16 bases between them. Germline V lookup: CDR1 ENHRY, CDR2 SYGVKD. This CDR3 region has 14 residues.

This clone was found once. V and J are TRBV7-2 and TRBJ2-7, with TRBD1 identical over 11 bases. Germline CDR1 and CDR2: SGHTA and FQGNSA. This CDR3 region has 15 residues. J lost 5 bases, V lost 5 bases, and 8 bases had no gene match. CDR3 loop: CASSPPGQGVNEQYF. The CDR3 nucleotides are TGTGCCAGCAGCCCACCGGGACAGGGGGTCAACGAGCAGTACTTC.